This entry lists 20 T cell receptor beta chains sequenced from one sample in a study of T-cell reconstitution after alpha-beta-depleted transplantation in children. Unique molecular identifiers were built into the TCRbeta library. One entry per CDR3 protein results from TCRdb running MiXCR on the PCR reads. The sample includes around 370,000 distinct CDR3 sequences, 9% to 12% of them seen just once. Specimen: PBMCs from the stem cell graft donor, collected from the stem cell graft. The receptors stem from a human donor who donated a stem cell graft to a child with acute lymphoblastic leukemia.

Concerning this clonotype itself: The junction does not match germline at one end; this may be a read error. The rearrangement links TRBV7-8 to TRBJ2-5, with a possible D match to TRBD2 (6 bases). Germline CDR1 SGHVS, CDR2 FQNEAQ. The CDR3 is made up of 12 amino acids. CDR3 nucleotides: TGTGCCAGCAGCCCCAGACTAGGGCCGGGCGGCTTC. Protein: CASSPRLGPGGF.

The rearrangement uses TRBV28 and TRBJ2-1; 7 bases line up with TRBD2. V lost 7 bases, J lost 4 bases, and 7 bases stayed unmatched. The CDR3 sequence is 14 residues long. Germline values: CDR1 MDHEN, CDR2 SYDVKM. The CDR3 is CASTEAGEYNEQFF. In DNA form, the CDR3 reads TGTGCCAGCACTGAGGCGGGAGAATACAATGAGCAGTTCTTC.

The rearrangement links TRBV7-2 to TRBJ2-7; possible D gene TRBD1, 5 bases. The germline gives CDR1 SGHTA, CDR2 FQGNSA. V was cut by 2 bases and J by 3 bases, with 11 bases left in between. The length of the CDR3 is 14 residues. The CDR3 here is CASSLQGRDYEQYF. The CDR3 nucleotides read TGTGCCAGCAGCTTACAAGGCAGGGACTACGAGCAGTACTTC.

This clonotype was counted ten times or more. The CDR3 spells CASSQRSWRDATQYF. The CDR3 bases are TGTGCCAGCAGCCAAAGGTCGTGGCGGGACGCGACCCAGTACTTC. V is TRBV7-2 and J is TRBJ2-5, with D possibly TRBD2 on 6 matching bases. Between the trimmed V and J ends, which lost 5 bases and 7 bases, there was a span of 20 bases. Germline values: CDR1 SGHTA, CDR2 FQGNSA. CDR3 size: 15 residues.

This clonotype was picked up a small number of times. The V call is TRBV4-3, the J call TRBJ1-5; D remains unclear. The CDR3 is 13 amino acids. Germline lookup yields CDR1 LGHNA and CDR2 YSLEER. The ends were cut back, 1 base at V and 5 bases at J, with 6 bases in the middle. The CDR3 protein is CASSQVLHQPQHF. The CDR3 DNA follows: TGCGCCAGCAGCCAAGTTCTCCATCAGCCCCAGCATTTT.

This clonotype has at least ten counts. J is TRBJ1-2 and V is TRBV7-9; 9 bases align to TRBD1. Trimming removed 4 bases from V and 8 bases from J; junction bases left unmatched: 8. CDR1 and CDR2 (germline): SEHNR, FQNEAQ (reference sequence). The CDR3 has 14 amino acids. CDR3 in DNA: TGTGCCAGCAGCTCTGGGACAGGGAGCGAAGGCTACACCTTC. Amino acid sequence: CASSSGTGSEGYTF.

The chain has TRBV27 and TRBJ1-1, with D unresolved. CDR3 length: 15 residues. Germline-derived CDR1 and CDR2 are MNHEY and SMNVEV (reference sequence). The V end lost 3 bases, the J end lost 0 bases, and 11 bases lay between the germline ends. The CDR3 loop reads CASSFVGNLNTEAFF. The CDR3 DNA reads TGTGCCAGCAGTTTTGTCGGGAACCTGAACACTGAAGCTTTCTTT.

In this sample, this clonotype turned up a few times. The chain has TRBV6-1 and TRBJ1-1, with no clear D. The germline CDR1 and CDR2 sequences are MNHNS and SASEGT. V was cut by 4 bases and J by 4 bases, with 10 bases left in between. The CDR3 is 13 amino acids. The CDR3 here is CASSAGKGTEAFF. CDR3 nucleotides: TGTGCCAGCAGTGCGGGTAAGGGCACTGAAGCTTTCTTT.

The J gene is TRBJ2-1, the V gene TRBV4-2, with 11 bases identical to TRBD2. Trimming cost V 1 base and J 0 bases; bases outside gene matches: 8. Germline V gene data show CDR1 as LGHNA and CDR2 as YNFKEQ. This CDR3 contains 19 residues. CDR3 sequence (DNA): TGTGCCAGCAGCCAAGCTGGCGGGACTAGCGGCCCCTCCTACAATGAGCAGTTCTTC. Its translation is CASSQAGGTSGPSYNEQFF.

The rearrangement uses TRBV12-3 or TRBV12-4 and TRBJ2-5, with 9 nucleotides matching TRBD1. This CDR3 contains 16 residues. Losses at the gene ends were 1 base for V and 5 bases for J; bases not matched to a gene: 8. CDR3 sequence (DNA): TGTGCCAGCAGTTTAGGGGGACAGGGCCTGGGGGAGACCCAGTACTTC. Amino acid sequence: CASSLGGQGLGETQYF.

The rearrangement uses TRBV5-1 and TRBJ2-4, with TRBD2 matching over 10 bases. CDR3 size: 17 residues. Losses at the gene ends were 7 bases for V and 0 bases for J; bases not matched to a gene: 10. Germline V CDR1 and CDR2: SGHRS, YFSETQ. The CDR3 is CASSRGSGRPAKNIQYF. CDR3 coding DNA: TGCGCCAGCTCCCGTGGTAGCGGGAGGCCAGCCAAAAACATTCAGTACTTC.

This clonotype was seen at least ten times. CDR3 sequence (DNA): TGTGCCAGCAGCGCAATCGACAGCGTTAATGAAAAACTGTTTTTT. It codes for CASSAIDSVNEKLFF. The chain uses TRBV7-2 and TRBJ1-4; a weak D match, TRBD1 (5 bases). The CDR3 spans 15 residues. The germline V and J ends were trimmed by 5 bases and 4 bases, with 14 bases remaining between them. The germline gives CDR1 SGHTA, CDR2 FQGNSA.

The gene calls are TRBV27 and TRBJ2-2, with D unresolved. CDR3 size: 13 residues. V lost 0 bases and J 5 bases, leaving 4 bases between the germline ends. The germline CDR1 and CDR2 sequences are MNHEY and SMNVEV (reference sequence). Written as DNA, the CDR3 is TGTGCCAGCAGTTTATCGTGGACCGGGGAGCTGTTTTTT. This translates into CASSLSWTGELFF.

This clonotype was observed a few times. The chain has TRBV5-5 and TRBJ2-7; TRBD2 matches 11 bases. After removal of 4 bases from V and 0 bases from J, the junction contained 15 bases not matched to a gene. CDR3 size: 19 residues. Germline CDR1 and CDR2: SGHKS and YYEKEE (reference sequence). CDR3 nucleotide sequence: TGTGCCAGCAGCCGGCTCCCGGGACTAGCGGCCGATAGCTCCTACGAGCAGTACTTC. Translated, it gives CASSRLPGLAADSSYEQYF.

V is TRBV7-2 and J is TRBJ2-3, with D perhaps being TRBD1 or TRBD2 (5 bases each). There are 14 residues in the CDR3. V lost 2 bases and J lost 7, with 13 bases in between. Germline CDR1 and CDR2: SGHTA and FQGNSA. CDR3 sequence reads: CASSLLTRENTQYF. Here the CDR3 DNA reads TGTGCCAGCAGCTTATTAACCAGGGAGAATACGCAGTATTTT.

The rearrangement uses TRBV20-1 and TRBJ2-7; either TRBD1 or TRBD2 may fit D (5 bases each). Germline V gene lookup returns CDR1 DFQATT and CDR2 SNEGSKA (reference sequence). The V and J ends lost 1 base and 2 bases respectively, with 12 bases between them. The CDR3 runs to 14 residues. This CDR3 is CSARAAGTPYEQYF. The CDR3 DNA is TGCAGTGCTAGAGCCGCCGGGACCCCCTACGAGCAGTACTTC.

This clonotype was detected many times. The rearrangement joins TRBV4-3 to TRBJ1-2, with 9 positions matching TRBD1. The germline V gene has CDR1 LGHNA and CDR2 YSLEER. This CDR3 comprises 16 residues. The ends lost 0 bases at V and 4 bases at J; junction bases unmatched: 6. The chain's CDR3 is CASSQDPTGGTYGYTF. DNA for the CDR3: TGCGCCAGCAGCCAAGACCCAACAGGGGGCACCTATGGCTACACCTTC.

This clonotype was recorded a few times. The chain joins TRBV12-3 or TRBV12-4 to TRBJ2-1; no reliable D call. V shed 1 base and J shed 0 bases, with 7 bases lying between them. The CDR3 consists of 15 residues. The CDR3 loop is CASSLGWASYNEQFF. In DNA, the CDR3 is TGTGCCAGCAGTTTAGGGTGGGCCTCCTACAATGAGCAGTTCTTC.

The chain employs TRBV4-3 and TRBJ2-7, with 8 bases that match TRBD1. In germline, CDR1 is LGHNA, CDR2 YSLEER. Germline trimming cut 1 base from V and 2 bases from J; bases unmatched to any gene: 7. The CDR3 covers 16 residues. The CDR3 reads CASSQGAGGYAYEQYF. DNA of the CDR3: TGCGCCAGCAGCCAAGGGGCAGGGGGCTACGCCTACGAGCAGTACTTC.

The CDR3 DNA follows: TGCAGTGCTAGATACGCCGGGGAGCTGTTTTTT. Encoded protein: CSARYAGELFF. V is TRBV20-1 and J is TRBJ2-2, with unresolved D. This CDR3 region has 11 residues. Germline V gene data show CDR1 as DFQATT and CDR2 as SNEGSKA (reference sequence). V was pared by 2 bases and J by 6 bases, with 4 bases between.